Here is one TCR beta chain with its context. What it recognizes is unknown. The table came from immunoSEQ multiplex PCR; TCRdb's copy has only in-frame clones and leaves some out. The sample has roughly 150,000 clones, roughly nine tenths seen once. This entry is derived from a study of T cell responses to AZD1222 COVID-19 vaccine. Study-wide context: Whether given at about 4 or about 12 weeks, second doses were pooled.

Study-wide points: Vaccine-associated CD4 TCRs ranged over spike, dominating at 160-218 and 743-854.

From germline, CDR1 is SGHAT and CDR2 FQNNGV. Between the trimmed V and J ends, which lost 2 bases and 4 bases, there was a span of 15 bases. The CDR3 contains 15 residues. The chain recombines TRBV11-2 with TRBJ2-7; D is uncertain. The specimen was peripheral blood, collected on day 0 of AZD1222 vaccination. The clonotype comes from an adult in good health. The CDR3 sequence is CASSLLGGRPYEQYF. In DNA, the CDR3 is TGTGCCAGCAGCTTATTAGGTGGCCGCCCTTACGAGCAGTACTTC.